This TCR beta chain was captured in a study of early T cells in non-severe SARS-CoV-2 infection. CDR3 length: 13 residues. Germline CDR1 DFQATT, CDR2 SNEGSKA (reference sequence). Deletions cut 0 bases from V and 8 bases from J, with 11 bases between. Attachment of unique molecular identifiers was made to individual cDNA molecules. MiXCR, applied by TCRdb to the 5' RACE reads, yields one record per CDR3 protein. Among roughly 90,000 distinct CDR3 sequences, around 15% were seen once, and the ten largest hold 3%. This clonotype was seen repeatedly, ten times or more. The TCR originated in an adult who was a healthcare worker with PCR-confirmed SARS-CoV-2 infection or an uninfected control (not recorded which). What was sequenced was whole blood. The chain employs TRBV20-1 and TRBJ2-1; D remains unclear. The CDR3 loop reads CSARESYHDEQFF. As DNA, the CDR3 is TGCAGTGCTAGAGAATCCTACCACGATGAGCAGTTCTTC.